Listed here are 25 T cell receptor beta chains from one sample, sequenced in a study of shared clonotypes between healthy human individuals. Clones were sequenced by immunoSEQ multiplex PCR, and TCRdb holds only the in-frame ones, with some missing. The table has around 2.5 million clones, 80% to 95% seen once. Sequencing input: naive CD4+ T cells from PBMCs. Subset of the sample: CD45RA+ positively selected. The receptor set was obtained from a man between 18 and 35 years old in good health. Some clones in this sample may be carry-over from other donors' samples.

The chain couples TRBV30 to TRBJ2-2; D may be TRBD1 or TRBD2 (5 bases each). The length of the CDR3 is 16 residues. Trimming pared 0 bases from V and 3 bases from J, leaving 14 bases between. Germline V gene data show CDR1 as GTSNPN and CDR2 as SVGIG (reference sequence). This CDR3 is CAWSVIWLGDTGELFF. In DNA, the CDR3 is TGTGCCTGGAGTGTAATCTGGTTGGGGGACACCGGGGAGCTGTTTTTT.

The CDR3 spells CASSESDRVNEQFF. The DNA for the CDR3 is TGTGCCAGCAGTGAATCTGACAGGGTGAACGAGCAGTTCTTC. This chain uses TRBV25-1 with TRBJ2-1; 7 bases are a match to TRBD1. Looked up from germline, CDR1 is MGHDK and CDR2 is SYGVNS. The V and J ends lost 1 base and 10 bases, in that order; junction bases with no gene match: 7. The CDR3 runs 14 residues.

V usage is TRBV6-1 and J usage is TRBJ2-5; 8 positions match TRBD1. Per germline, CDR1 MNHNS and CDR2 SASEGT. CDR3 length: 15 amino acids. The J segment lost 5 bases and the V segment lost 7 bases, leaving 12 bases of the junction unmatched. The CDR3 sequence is CASTSTSGGWETQYF. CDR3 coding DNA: TGTGCCAGCACCTCAACCTCAGGGGGCTGGGAGACCCAGTACTTC.

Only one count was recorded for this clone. The CDR3, as DNA: TGTGCCAGCAGCTTACAAGCTCCCTACGAGCAGTACTTC. This translates into CASSLQAPYEQYF. The rearrangement uses TRBV11-2 and TRBJ2-7; no reliable D call. This CDR3 has 13 residues. The germline CDR1 and CDR2 sequences are SGHAT and FQNNGV. V was trimmed by 2 bases and J by 2 bases, leaving 7 bases between them.

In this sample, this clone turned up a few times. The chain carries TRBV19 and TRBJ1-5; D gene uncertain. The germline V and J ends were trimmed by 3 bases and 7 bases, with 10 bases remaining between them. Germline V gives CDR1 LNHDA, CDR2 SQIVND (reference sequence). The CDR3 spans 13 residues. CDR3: CASSIPNGQPQHF. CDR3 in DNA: TGTGCCAGTAGTATCCCGAATGGCCAGCCCCAGCATTTT.

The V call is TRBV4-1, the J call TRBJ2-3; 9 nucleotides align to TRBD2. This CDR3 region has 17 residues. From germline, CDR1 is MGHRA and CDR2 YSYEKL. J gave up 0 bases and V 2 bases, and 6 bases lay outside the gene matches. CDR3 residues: CASSQKTSGASTDTQYF. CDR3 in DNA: TGCGCCAGCAGCCAAAAGACTAGCGGAGCCAGCACAGATACGCAGTATTTT.

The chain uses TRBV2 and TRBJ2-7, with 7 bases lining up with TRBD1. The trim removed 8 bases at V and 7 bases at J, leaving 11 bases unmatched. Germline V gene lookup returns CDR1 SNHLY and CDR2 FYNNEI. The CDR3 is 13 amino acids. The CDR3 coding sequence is TGTGCCAGCGCCCGGAGGACAGGAGAAGAGCAGTACTTC. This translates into CASARRTGEEQYF.

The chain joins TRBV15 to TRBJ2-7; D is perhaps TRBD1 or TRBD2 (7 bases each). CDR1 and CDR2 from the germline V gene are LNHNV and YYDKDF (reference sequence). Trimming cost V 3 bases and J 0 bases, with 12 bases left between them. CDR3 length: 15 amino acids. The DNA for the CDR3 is TGTGCCACCAGCAGGGGGGGGACAGTCTCCTACGAGCAGTACTTC. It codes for CATSRGGTVSYEQYF.

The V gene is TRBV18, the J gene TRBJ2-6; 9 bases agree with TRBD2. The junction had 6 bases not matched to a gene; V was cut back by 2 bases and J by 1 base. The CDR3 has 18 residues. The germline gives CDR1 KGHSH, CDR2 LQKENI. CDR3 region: CASSPTSGPLSGANVLTF. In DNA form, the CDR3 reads TGTGCCAGCTCACCAACTAGCGGGCCCCTATCTGGGGCCAACGTCCTGACTTTC.

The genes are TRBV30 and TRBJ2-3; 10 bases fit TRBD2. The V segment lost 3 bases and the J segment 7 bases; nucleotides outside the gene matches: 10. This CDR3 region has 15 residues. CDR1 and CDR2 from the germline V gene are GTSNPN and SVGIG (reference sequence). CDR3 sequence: CAWREAGGPVHTQYF. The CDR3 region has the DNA TGTGCCTGGAGGGAAGCGGGAGGGCCGGTACATACGCAGTATTTT.

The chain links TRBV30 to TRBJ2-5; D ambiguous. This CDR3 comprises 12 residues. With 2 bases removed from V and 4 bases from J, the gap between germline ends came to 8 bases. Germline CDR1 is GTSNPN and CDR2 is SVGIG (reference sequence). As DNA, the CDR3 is TGTGCCTGGAGTAATACGGGAGAGACCCAGTACTTC. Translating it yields CAWSNTGETQYF.

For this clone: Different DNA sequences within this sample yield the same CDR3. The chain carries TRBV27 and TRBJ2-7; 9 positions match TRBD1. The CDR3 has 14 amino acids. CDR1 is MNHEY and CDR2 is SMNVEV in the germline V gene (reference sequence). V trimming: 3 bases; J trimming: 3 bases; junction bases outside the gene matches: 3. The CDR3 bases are TGTGCCAGCAGTTTCCGGGACAGGGACTACGAGCAGTACTTC. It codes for CASSFRDRDYEQYF.

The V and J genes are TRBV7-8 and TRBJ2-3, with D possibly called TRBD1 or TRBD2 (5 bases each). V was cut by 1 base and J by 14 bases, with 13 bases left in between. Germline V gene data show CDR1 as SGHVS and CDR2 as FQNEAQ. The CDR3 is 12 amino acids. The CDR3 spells CASSLERGRRYF. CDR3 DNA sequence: TGTGCCAGCAGCTTAGAGAGGGGCCGGCGGTATTTT.

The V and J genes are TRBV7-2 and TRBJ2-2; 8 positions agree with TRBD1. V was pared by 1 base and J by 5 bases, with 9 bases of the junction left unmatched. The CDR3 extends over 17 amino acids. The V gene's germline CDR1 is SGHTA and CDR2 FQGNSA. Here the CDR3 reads CASSLGAYRGTTGELFF. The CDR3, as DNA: TGTGCCAGCAGCTTAGGGGCGTACAGGGGGACTACCGGGGAGCTGTTTTTT.

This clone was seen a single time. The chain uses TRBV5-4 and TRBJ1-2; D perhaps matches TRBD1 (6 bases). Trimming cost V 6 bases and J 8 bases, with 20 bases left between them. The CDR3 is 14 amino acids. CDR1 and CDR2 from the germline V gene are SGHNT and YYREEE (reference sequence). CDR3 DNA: TGTGCCAGCACCCAGGGGCAGGGCGTAAAAGGCTACACCTTC. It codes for CASTQGQGVKGYTF.

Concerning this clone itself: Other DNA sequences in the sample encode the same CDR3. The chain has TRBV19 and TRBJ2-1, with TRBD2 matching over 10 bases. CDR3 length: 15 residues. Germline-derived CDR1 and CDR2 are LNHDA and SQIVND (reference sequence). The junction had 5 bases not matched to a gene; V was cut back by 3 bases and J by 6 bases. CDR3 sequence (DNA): TGTGCCAGTAGTATTCTAGCGGGAGTAGGCAATGAGCAGTTCTTC. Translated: CASSILAGVGNEQFF.

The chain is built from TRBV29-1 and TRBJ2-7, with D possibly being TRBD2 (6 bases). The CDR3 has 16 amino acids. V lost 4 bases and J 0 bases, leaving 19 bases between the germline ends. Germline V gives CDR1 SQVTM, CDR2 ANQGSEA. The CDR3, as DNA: TGCAGCGTTGTCCGAATGGGCGGGGCGTCCTCCTACGAGCAGTACTTC. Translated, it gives CSVVRMGGASSYEQYF.

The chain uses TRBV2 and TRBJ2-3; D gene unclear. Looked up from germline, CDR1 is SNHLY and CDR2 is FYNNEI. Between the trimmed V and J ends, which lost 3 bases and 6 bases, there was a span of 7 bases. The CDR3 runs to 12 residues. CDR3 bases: TGTGCCAGCAGTGATCCCCGGGATACGCAGTATTTT. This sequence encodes CASSDPRDTQYF.

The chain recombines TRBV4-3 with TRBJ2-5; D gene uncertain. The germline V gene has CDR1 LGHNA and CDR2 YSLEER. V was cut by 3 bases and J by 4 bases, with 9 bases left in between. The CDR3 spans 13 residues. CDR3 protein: CASSQMYAETQYF. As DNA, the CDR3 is TGCGCCAGCAGCCAGATGTACGCAGAGACCCAGTACTTC.

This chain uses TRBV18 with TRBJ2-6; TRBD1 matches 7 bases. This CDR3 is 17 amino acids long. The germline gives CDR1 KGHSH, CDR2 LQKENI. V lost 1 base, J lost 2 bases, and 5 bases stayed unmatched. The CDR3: CASSPQGARPGANVLTF. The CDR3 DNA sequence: TGTGCCAGCTCACCACAGGGGGCCAGGCCTGGGGCCAACGTCCTGACTTTC.

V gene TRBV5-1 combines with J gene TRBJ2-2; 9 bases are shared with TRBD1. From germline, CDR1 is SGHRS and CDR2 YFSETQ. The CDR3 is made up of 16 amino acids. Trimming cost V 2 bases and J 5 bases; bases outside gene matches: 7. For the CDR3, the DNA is TGCGCCAGCAGCTTAACAGGGGGCGCCCCGACCGGGGAGCTGTTTTTT. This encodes CASSLTGGAPTGELFF.

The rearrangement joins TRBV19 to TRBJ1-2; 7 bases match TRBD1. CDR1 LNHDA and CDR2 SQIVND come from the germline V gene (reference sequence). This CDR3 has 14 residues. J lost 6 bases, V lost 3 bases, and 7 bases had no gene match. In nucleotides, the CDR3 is TGTGCCAGTAGTATTACAGGGGTCTCCGATGGCTACACCTTC. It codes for CASSITGVSDGYTF. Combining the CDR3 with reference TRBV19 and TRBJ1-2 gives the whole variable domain DGGITQSPKYLFRKEGQNVTLSCEQNLNHDAMYWYRQDPGQGLRLIYYSQIVNDFQKGDIAEGYSVSREKKESFPLTVTSAQKNPTAFYLCASSITGVSDGYTFGSGTRLTVV.

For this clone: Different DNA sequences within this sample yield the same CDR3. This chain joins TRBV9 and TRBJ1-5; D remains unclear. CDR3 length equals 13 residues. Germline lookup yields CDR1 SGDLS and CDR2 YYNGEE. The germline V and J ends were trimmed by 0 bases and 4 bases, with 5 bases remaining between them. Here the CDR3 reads CASSVGSNQPQHF. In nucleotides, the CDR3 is TGTGCCAGCAGCGTAGGATCAAATCAGCCCCAGCATTTT.

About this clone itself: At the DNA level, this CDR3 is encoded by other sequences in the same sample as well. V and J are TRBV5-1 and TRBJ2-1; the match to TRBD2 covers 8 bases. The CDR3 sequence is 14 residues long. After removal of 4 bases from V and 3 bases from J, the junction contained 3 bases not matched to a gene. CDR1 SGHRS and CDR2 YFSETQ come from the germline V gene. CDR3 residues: CASSLSGSYNEQFF. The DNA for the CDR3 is TGCGCCAGCAGCCTCAGCGGGAGCTACAATGAGCAGTTCTTC.

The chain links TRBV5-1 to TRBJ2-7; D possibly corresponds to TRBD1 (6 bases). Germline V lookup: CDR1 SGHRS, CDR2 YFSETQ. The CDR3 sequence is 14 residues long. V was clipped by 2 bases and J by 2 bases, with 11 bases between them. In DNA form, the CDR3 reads TGCGCCAGCAGCTTCATGACAGGAGCCTACGAGCAGTACTTC. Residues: CASSFMTGAYEQYF.